This T cell receptor beta chain was recovered during a study of cytomegalovirus exposure and HLA in healthy donors. Regarding the study as a whole: CMV serostatus was the only recorded immune exposure for donors.

This clone was counted a single time. What it binds is not known. The study ran its PCR with 60 Vbeta and 13 Jbeta primers. Measured with immunoSEQ multiplex PCR; TCRdb has only the in-frame clones, and not every one. The sample records fewer than 250,000 clones, roughly 80% being singletons. Trimming stripped 5 bases from V and 7 bases from J, with 17 bases between. The CDR3 runs 15 residues. In germline, CDR1 is MNHNY, CDR2 SVGAGI (reference sequence). The J gene is TRBJ1-4, the V gene TRBV6-6; maybe TRBD1 (6 bases). The sequenced sample was PBMCs. The clonotype comes from a man in his forties in good health and CMV-seropositive. The CDR3 loop reads CASSRTARGSEKLFF. The CDR3 DNA is TGTGCCAGCAGTCGGACAGCCCGGGGCAGTGAAAAACTGTTTTTT.